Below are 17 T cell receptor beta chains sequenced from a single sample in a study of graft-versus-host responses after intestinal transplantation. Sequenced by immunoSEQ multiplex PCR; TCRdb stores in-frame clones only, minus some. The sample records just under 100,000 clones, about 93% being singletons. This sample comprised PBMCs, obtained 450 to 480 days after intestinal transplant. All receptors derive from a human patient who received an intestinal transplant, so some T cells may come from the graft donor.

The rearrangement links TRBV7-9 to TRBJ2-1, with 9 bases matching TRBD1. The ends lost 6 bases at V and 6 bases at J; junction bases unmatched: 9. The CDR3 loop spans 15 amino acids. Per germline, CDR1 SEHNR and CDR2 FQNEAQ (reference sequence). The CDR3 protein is CASRRQGGAANEQFF. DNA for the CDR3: TGTGCCAGCAGGCGACAGGGGGGGGCCGCCAATGAGCAGTTCTTC. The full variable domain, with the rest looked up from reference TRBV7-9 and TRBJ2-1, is DTGVSQNPRHKITKRGQNVTFRCDPISEHNRLYWYRQTLGQGPEFLTYFQNEAQLEKSRLLSDRFSAERPKGSFSTLEIQRTEQGDSAMYLCASRRQGGAANEQFFGPGTRLTVL.

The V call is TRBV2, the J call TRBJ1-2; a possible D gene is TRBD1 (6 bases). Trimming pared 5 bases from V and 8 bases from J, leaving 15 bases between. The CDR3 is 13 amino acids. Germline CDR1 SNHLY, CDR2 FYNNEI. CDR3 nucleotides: TGTGCCAGCAGTAGCCAGGGGACCCTAGGCTACACCTTC. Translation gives CASSSQGTLGYTF.

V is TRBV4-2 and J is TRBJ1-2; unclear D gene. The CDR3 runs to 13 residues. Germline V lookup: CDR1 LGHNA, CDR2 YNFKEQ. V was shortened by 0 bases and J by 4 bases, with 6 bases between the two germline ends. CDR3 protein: CASSQESLYGYTF. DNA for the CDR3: TGTGCCAGCAGCCAAGAATCTCTCTATGGCTACACCTTC.

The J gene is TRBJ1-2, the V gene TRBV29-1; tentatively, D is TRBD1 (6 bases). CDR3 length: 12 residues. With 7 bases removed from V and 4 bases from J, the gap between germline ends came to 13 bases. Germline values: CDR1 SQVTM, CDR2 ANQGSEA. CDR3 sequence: CSAPDRFYGYTF. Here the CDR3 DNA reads TGCAGCGCCCCGGACAGATTCTATGGCTACACCTTC.

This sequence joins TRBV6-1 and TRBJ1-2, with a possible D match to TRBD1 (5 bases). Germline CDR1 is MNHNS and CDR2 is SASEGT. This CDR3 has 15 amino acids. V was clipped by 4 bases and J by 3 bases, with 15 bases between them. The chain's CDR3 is CASSATDEDYYGYTF. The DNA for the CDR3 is TGTGCCAGCAGTGCGACAGACGAGGACTACTATGGCTACACCTTC.

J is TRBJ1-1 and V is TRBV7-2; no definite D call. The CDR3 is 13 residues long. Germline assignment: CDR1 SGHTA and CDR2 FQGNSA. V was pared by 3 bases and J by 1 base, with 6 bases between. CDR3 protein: CASSLSRNTEAFF. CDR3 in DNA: TGTGCCAGCAGCTTGAGCAGGAACACTGAAGCTTTCTTT.

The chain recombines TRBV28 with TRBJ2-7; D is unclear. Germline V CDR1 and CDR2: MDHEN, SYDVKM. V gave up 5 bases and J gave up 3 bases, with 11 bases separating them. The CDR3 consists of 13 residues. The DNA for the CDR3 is TGTGCCAGCAGTCCCTCCCGTTTCTACGAGCAGTACTTC. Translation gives CASSPSRFYEQYF.

CDR3 amino acids: CASTGTPNEKLFF. Here the CDR3 DNA reads TGTGCCAGCACCGGGACCCCTAATGAAAAACTGTTTTTT. This chain connects TRBV6-5 to TRBJ1-4; TRBD1 might be the D (5 bases). CDR3 size: 13 residues. Looked up from germline, CDR1 is MNHEY and CDR2 is SVGAGI. The germline V and J ends were trimmed by 7 bases and 3 bases, with 9 bases remaining between them.

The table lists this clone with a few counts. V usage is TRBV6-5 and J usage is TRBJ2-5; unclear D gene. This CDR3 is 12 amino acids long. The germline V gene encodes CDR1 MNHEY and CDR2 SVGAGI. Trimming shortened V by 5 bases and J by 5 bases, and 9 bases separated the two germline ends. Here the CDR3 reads CASSDPWETQYF. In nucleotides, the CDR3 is TGTGCCAGCAGTGACCCCTGGGAGACCCAGTACTTC.

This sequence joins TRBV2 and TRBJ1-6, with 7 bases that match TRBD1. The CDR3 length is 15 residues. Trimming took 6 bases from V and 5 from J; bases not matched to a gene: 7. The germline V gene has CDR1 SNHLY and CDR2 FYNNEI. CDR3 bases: TGTGCCAGCAGGGCCGGGACAGTTAATAATTCACCCCTCCACTTT. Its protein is CASRAGTVNNSPLHF.

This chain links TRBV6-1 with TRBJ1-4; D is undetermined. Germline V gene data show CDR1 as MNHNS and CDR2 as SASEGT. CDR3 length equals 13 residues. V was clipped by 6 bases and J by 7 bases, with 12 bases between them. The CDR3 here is CASRGWGSEKLFF. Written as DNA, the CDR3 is TGTGCCAGCAGGGGGTGGGGAAGTGAAAAACTGTTTTTT.

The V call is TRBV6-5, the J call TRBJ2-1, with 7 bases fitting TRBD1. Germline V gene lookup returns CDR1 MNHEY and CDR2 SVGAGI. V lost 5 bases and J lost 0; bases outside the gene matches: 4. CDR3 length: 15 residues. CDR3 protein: CASSLDRDSYNEQFF. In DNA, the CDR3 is TGTGCCAGCAGTCTCGACAGGGACTCCTACAATGAGCAGTTCTTC.

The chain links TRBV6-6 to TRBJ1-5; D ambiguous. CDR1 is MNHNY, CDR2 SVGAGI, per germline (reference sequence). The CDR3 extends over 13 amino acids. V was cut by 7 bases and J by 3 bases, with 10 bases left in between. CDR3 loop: CASIGSLNQPQHF. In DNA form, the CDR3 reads TGTGCCAGCATCGGGTCCCTCAATCAGCCCCAGCATTTT.

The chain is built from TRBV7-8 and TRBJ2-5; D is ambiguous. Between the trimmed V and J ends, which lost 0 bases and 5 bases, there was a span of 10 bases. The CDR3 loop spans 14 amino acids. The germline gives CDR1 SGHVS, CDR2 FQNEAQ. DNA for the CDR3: TGTGCCAGCAGCTTAGCGCTTTCGAGGGAGACCCAGTACTTC. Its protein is CASSLALSRETQYF. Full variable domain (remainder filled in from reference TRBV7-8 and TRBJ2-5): GAGVSQSPRYKVAKRGQDVALRCDPISGHVSLFWYQQALGQGPEFLTYFQNEAQLDKSGLPSDRFFAERPEGSVSTLKIQRTQQEDSAVYLCASSLALSRETQYFGPGTRLLVL.

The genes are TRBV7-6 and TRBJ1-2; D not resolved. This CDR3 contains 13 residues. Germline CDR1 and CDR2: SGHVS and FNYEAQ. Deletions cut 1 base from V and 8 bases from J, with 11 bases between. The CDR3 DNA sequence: TGTGCCAGCAGCTTAGGGCCGGGCTGGGGCTACACCTTC. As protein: CASSLGPGWGYTF.

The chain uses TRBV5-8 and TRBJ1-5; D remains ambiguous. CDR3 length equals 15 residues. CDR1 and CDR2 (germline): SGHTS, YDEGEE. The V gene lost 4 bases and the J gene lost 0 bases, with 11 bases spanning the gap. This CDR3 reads CASSHGGYSNQPQHF. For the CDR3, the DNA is TGTGCCAGCAGCCACGGTGGCTATAGCAATCAGCCCCAGCATTTT.

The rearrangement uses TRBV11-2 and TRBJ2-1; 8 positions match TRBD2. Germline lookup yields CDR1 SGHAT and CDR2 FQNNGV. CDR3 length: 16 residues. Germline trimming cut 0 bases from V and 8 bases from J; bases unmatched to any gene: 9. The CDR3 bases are TGTGCCAGCAGCTTAGATTTTAGCGGGGCTAGGCATGAGCAGTTCTTC. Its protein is CASSLDFSGARHEQFF.